The rows below give T cell receptor beta chains drawn from one sample of a study of shared clonotypes between healthy human individuals. The table came from immunoSEQ multiplex PCR; TCRdb's copy has only in-frame clones and leaves some out. The sample contains 950,000 to 1,300,000 clones, roughly 80% of which appear only once. Sequencing was performed on memory CD4+ T cells sorted from blood. These receptor sequences come from a man in his late teens or twenties in good health. CDR3s include the opening cysteine and the closing phenylalanine or tryptophan. D genes are given only for firm matches. Rows may omit the clone size; those that give it use once, few, many or a size class.

clone_size,v_call,j_call,d_call,cdr3_aa,cdr3_nt
.,TRBV7-9,TRBJ2-7,TRBD1,CASSTGDRGQYEQYF,TGTGCCAGCAGCACAGGGGACAGGGGGCAATACGAGCAGTACTTC
few,TRBV5-6,TRBJ1-3,.,CASRWGGSSGNTIYF,TGTGCCAGCAGATGGGGCGGCAGCTCTGGAAACACCATATATTTT
.,TRBV7-9,TRBJ2-3,TRBD2,CASSLEAGATDTQYF,TGTGCCAGCAGCTTAGAAGCGGGAGCTACCGATACGCAGTATTTT
.,TRBV11-2,TRBJ2-1,TRBD2,CASSLRGGNPDEQFF,TGTGCCAGCAGCTTGCGGGGAGGGAACCCCGATGAGCAGTTCTTC
once,TRBV7-9,TRBJ1-6,TRBD1,CASSSAGGSPLHF,TGTGCCAGCAGCTCCGCAGGGGGTTCACCCCTCCACTTT
.,TRBV30,TRBJ2-5,TRBD1,CAWSQLRGQGQETQYF,TGTGCCTGGAGTCAACTCCGGGGACAGGGACAAGAGACCCAGTACTTC
.,TRBV7-2,TRBJ1-2,TRBD1,CASSPARGVGYTF,TGTGCCAGCAGCCCCGCCAGGGGGGTTGGCTACACCTTC
many,TRBV12-1,TRBJ2-1,.,CASSVTSGNYNEQFF,TGTGCCAGCAGCGTAACTAGCGGGAACTACAATGAGCAGTTCTTC
.,TRBV5-6,TRBJ1-5,TRBD1,CASSSQGGLNQPQHF,TGTGCCAGCAGCTCACAGGGGGGTTTAAATCAGCCCCAGCATTTT
.,TRBV7-8,TRBJ2-5,.,CASSSKWLGFGETQYF,TGTGCCAGCAGCTCTAAGTGGTTAGGGTTTGGGGAGACCCAGTACTTC
.,TRBV7-9,TRBJ1-6,.,CASMGPGDYNSPLHF,TGTGCCAGCATGGGTCCCGGGGACTATAATTCACCCCTCCACTTT
once,TRBV29-1,TRBJ2-2,.,CSVEEQPGGELFF,TGCAGCGTTGAAGAACAGCCGGGCGGGGAGCTGTTTTTT
.,TRBV18,TRBJ2-7,TRBD2,CASSSLAVSYEQYF,TGTGCCAGCTCGTCACTAGCGGTATCCTACGAGCAGTACTTC
.,TRBV7-6,TRBJ1-6,.,CASSLGGGGNSPLHF,TGTGCCAGCAGCTTAGGGGGGGGAGGGAATTCACCCCTCCACTTT
few,TRBV6-5,TRBJ1-2,.,CASSYVGFYGYTF,TGTGCCAGCAGTTACGTCGGCTTCTATGGCTACACCTTC
once,TRBV7-3,TRBJ2-5,.,CASSPGSTQETQYF,TGTGCCAGCAGCCCCGGGAGCACCCAAGAGACCCAGTACTTC
.,TRBV6-6,TRBJ2-2,TRBD2,CASSLPREGGELFF,TGTGCCAGCAGCCTCCCGCGGGAGGGCGGGGAGCTGTTTTTT
.,TRBV5-1,TRBJ2-7,TRBD1,CASRPGQGYEQYF,TGCGCCAGCCGGCCGGGACAGGGCTACGAGCAGTACTTC
.,TRBV6-5,TRBJ1-1,.,CASRPGGQQTEAFF,TGTGCCAGCAGGCCGGGGGGTCAACAGACTGAAGCTTTCTTT
.,TRBV30,TRBJ1-2,.,CAWRHDYGYTF,TGTGCCTGGAGGCACGACTATGGCTACACCTTC
.,TRBV2,TRBJ1-5,.,CASSEAAIGQPQHF,TGTGCCAGCAGTGAGGCGGCTATCGGACAGCCCCAGCATTTT
.,TRBV28,TRBJ1-4,.,CASRPEDGGPNEKLFF,TGTGCCAGCAGACCCGAGGACGGAGGACCGAATGAAAAACTGTTTTTT
.,TRBV9,TRBJ2-3,.,CASSTSSTDTQYF,TGTGCCAGCAGCACCTCTAGCACAGATACGCAGTATTTT
.,TRBV5-1,TRBJ1-2,.,CASSLEDSYGYTF,TGCGCCAGCAGCTTGGAAGACAGCTATGGCTACACCTTC
.,TRBV9,TRBJ2-6,TRBD1,CASSTRDSFSGANVLTF,TGTGCCAGCAGCACTAGGGACAGCTTCTCTGGGGCCAACGTCCTGACTTTC
.,TRBV27,TRBJ2-2,.,CASSPDGYYDTGELFF,TGTGCCAGCAGCCCGGATGGGTATTATGACACCGGGGAGCTGTTTTTT
.,TRBV5-1,TRBJ2-5,.,CASSVGHEIQETQYF,TGCGCCAGCAGCGTGGGACACGAGATCCAAGAGACCCAGTACTTC
.,TRBV7-9,TRBJ1-1,TRBD1,CASSLGTGALLNTEAFF,TGTGCCAGCAGCTTAGGGACAGGGGCCCTATTGAACACTGAAGCTTTCTTT
.,TRBV28,TRBJ2-5,TRBD1,CASSSPGQAPIETQYF,TGTGCCAGCAGTTCCCCCGGACAGGCGCCAATAGAGACCCAGTACTTC
.,TRBV6-4,TRBJ1-2,.,CASSDSTRGLNYGYTF,TGTGCCAGCAGTGACTCGACGAGGGGTCTTAACTATGGCTACACCTTC
once,TRBV5-3,TRBJ2-3,.,CARSGIDLFTDTQYF,TGTGCCAGAAGCGGGATCGACCTGTTCACGGATACGCAGTATTTT
.,TRBV7-6,TRBJ1-2,.,CASSQGLGLSGYTF,TGTGCCAGCAGCCAGGGTCTAGGCCTTAGTGGCTACACCTTC
.,TRBV5-1,TRBJ2-1,.,CASSDAANSYNEQFF,TGCGCCAGCAGCGATGCTGCTAACTCCTACAATGAGCAGTTCTTC
.,TRBV5-4,TRBJ2-2,.,CASSLGVTKGTGELFF,TGTGCCAGCAGCTTGGGGGTGACCAAGGGCACCGGGGAGCTGTTTTTT
.,TRBV27,TRBJ1-5,TRBD1,CASSALGRGLSQPQHF,TGTGCCAGCAGCGCCCTGGGCAGGGGGCTTAGTCAGCCCCAGCATTTT
.,TRBV19,TRBJ2-4,TRBD1,CASSPKDRGEVAKNIQYF,TGTGCCAGTAGTCCCAAGGACAGGGGAGAGGTAGCCAAAAACATTCAGTACTTC
.,TRBV28,TRBJ2-7,.,CASSSVVSRGTATYEQYF,TGTGCCAGCAGTTCCGTCGTCAGCCGCGGGACAGCCACCTACGAGCAGTACTTC